This passage covers 11 T cell receptor beta chains from one sample sequenced in a study of shared clonotypes between healthy human individuals. Naive-designated CD8 cells lacked CD45RO, were positively enriched for CCR7, and omitted terminally differentiated effector memory CD45RA+ cells. Clones were sequenced by immunoSEQ multiplex PCR, and TCRdb holds only the in-frame ones, with some missing. The sample contains 550,000 to 750,000 clones, over 95% of which appear only once. The source material was naive CD8+ T cells sorted from blood. Receptor source: a woman between 25 and 40 years old in good health.

Note on this clone: Other DNA sequences in this specimen translate into the identical CDR3. The V call is TRBV6-5, the J call TRBJ2-7; 14 nucleotides line up with TRBD2. V lost 2 bases to trimming and J lost 4 bases; unmatched junction nucleotides: 1. The CDR3 length is 15 residues. The germline gives CDR1 MNHEY, CDR2 SVGAGI. The CDR3 loop is CASSYGTSGSYEQYF. DNA for the CDR3: TGTGCCAGCAGTTACGGGACTAGCGGGAGTTACGAGCAGTACTTC.

The chain joins TRBV28 to TRBJ2-1; D is possibly TRBD2 (6 bases). The germline V gene has CDR1 MDHEN and CDR2 SYDVKM. The V end was cut by 2 bases, the J end by 3 bases, with 17 bases between. The CDR3 covers 17 residues. CDR3 sequence reads: CASSLSPHLAYYNEQFF. In DNA form, the CDR3 reads TGTGCCAGCAGTTTAAGCCCCCATCTAGCGTACTACAATGAGCAGTTCTTC.

This clone has a handful of counts. The chain couples TRBV9 to TRBJ1-1; D unclear. Deletions cut 2 bases from V and 4 bases from J, with 6 bases between. The germline V gene encodes CDR1 SGDLS and CDR2 YYNGEE. The CDR3 sequence is 12 residues long. CDR3 sequence: CASSVWSTEAFF. CDR3 coding DNA: TGTGCCAGCAGCGTTTGGAGCACTGAAGCTTTCTTT.

This clone was seen only a few times. The chain carries TRBV19 and TRBJ2-7; the D gene could be TRBD1 or TRBD2 (5 bases each). V was pared by 9 bases and J by 2 bases, with 14 bases between. The germline gives CDR1 LNHDA, CDR2 SQIVND (reference sequence). CDR3 length: 13 residues. This chain's CDR3 is CARRGWVPYEQYF. In DNA form, the CDR3 reads TGTGCCAGACGGGGCTGGGTGCCCTACGAGCAGTACTTC.

DNA of the CDR3: TGTGCCAGCAGCCCCCGGGACACCTACGAGCAGTACTTC. Translated: CASSPRDTYEQYF. The chain couples TRBV7-2 to TRBJ2-7; perhaps TRBD1 as D (6 bases). The ends were cut back, 5 bases at V and 2 bases at J, with 10 bases in the middle. CDR1 is SGHTA and CDR2 is FQGNSA in the germline V gene. The CDR3 sequence is 13 residues long.

The chain joins TRBV28 to TRBJ2-2; a possible D gene is TRBD1 (5 bases). Germline V gene data show CDR1 as MDHEN and CDR2 as SYDVKM. V shed 7 bases and J shed 6 bases, with 6 bases lying between them. The length of the CDR3 is 11 residues. The CDR3 region is CASKGAGELFF. The CDR3 bases are TGTGCCAGCAAAGGGGCCGGGGAGCTGTTTTTT.

The CDR3 DNA is TGTGCCAGCAGACGGGACATCCAAGAGACCCAGTACTTC. Amino acids: CASRRDIQETQYF. The chain couples TRBV7-9 to TRBJ2-5, with a possible D match to TRBD1 (6 bases). The CDR3 has 13 residues. The ends were cut back, 6 bases at V and 1 base at J, with 9 bases in the middle. Per the germline V gene, CDR1 is SEHNR and CDR2 is FQNEAQ (reference sequence).

The chain is built from TRBV16 and TRBJ2-5; the D is unclear. V was pared by 2 bases and J by 1 base, with 5 bases between. CDR1 and CDR2 from the germline V gene are KGHSY and FQNENV. CDR3 size: 13 residues. The CDR3 DNA follows: TGTGCCAGCAGCCAACGAGTCCAAGAGACCCAGTACTTC. Its translation: CASSQRVQETQYF.

The chain links TRBV6-1 to TRBJ2-1; D is unclear. This CDR3 spans 10 amino acids. Germline V gives CDR1 MNHNS, CDR2 SASEGT. The CDR3 is CVAEYNEQFF. The CDR3 nucleotides are TGTGTCGCGGAGTACAATGAGCAGTTCTTC.

The chain carries TRBV19 and TRBJ2-3; 13 bases are shared with TRBD2. V was clipped by 8 bases and J by 4 bases; unmatched bases: 6. This CDR3 spans 15 amino acids. Germline CDR1 LNHDA, CDR2 SQIVND (reference sequence). The CDR3 DNA reads TGTGCCAGTGGTAGACTAGCGGGAGGATCAGATACGCAGTATTTT. Protein sequence: CASGRLAGGSDTQYF.

The chain recombines TRBV10-3 with TRBJ1-4; unclear D gene. In germline, CDR1 is ENHRY, CDR2 SYGVKD. V shed 5 bases and J shed 0 bases, with 13 bases lying between them. There are 16 residues in the CDR3. CDR3 coding DNA: TGTGCCATCAGTCGGGAGATCGGGGCAACTAATGAAAAACTGTTTTTT. Amino acids: CAISREIGATNEKLFF.